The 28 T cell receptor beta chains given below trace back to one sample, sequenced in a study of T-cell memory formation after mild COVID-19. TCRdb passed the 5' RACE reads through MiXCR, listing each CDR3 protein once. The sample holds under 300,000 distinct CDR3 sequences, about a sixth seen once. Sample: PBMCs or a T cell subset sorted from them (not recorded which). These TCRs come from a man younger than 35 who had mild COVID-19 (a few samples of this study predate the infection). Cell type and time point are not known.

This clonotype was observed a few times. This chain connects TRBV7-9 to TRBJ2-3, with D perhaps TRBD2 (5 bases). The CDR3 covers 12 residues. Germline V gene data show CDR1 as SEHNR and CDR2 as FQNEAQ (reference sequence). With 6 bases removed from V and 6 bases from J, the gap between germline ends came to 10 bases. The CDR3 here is CASRADPDTQYF. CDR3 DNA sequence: TGTGCCAGCAGAGCGGACCCGGATACGCAGTATTTT.

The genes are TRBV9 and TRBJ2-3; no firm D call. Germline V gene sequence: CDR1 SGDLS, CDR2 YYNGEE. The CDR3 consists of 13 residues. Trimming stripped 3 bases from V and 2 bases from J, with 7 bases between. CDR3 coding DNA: TGTGCCAGCAGCGCCAACCCCACAGATACGCAGTATTTT. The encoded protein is CASSANPTDTQYF. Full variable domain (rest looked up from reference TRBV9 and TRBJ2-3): DSGVTQTPKHLITATGQRVTLRCSPRSGDLSVYWYQQSLDQGLQFLIQYYNGEERAKGNILERFSAQQFPDLHSELNLSSLELGDSALYFCASSANPTDTQYFGPGTRLTVL.

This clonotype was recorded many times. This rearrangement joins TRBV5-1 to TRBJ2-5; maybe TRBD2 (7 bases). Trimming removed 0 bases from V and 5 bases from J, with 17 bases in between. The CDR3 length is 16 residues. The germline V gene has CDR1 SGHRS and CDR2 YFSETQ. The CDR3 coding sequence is TGCGCCAGCAGCTTGGAGGCAGCGCGGGGGCGGGAGACCCAGTACTTC. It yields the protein CASSLEAARGRETQYF.

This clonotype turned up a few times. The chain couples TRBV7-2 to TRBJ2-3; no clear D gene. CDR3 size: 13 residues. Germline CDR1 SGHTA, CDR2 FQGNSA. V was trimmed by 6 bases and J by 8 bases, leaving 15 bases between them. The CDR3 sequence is CASRLRVLGTQYF. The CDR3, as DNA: TGTGCCAGCAGGCTTAGGGTTTTGGGTACGCAGTATTTT.

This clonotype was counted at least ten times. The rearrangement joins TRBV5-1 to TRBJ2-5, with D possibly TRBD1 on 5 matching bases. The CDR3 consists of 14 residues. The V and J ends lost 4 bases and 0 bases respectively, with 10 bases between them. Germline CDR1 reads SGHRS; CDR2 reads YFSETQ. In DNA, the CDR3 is TGCGCCAGCAGCATATCAGGGTACCAAGAGACCCAGTACTTC. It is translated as CASSISGYQETQYF.

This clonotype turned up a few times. CDR3 DNA: TGCGCCAGCAGGGGACTAGCGGGGGTGTGGGATACGCAGTATTTT. Its translation is CASRGLAGVWDTQYF. The chain carries TRBV23-1 and TRBJ2-3, with TRBD2 matching over 14 bases. TRBV23-1 is recorded as an ORF, its role being uncertain. The CDR3 spans 15 residues. The V and J ends lost 6 bases and 6 bases, in that order; junction bases with no gene match: 5.

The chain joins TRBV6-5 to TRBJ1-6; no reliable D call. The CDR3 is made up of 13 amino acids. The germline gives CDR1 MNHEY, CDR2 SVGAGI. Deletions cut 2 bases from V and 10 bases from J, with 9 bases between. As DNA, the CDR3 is TGTGCCAGCAGTTACGATCCTGACTCACCCCTCCACTTT. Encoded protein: CASSYDPDSPLHF.

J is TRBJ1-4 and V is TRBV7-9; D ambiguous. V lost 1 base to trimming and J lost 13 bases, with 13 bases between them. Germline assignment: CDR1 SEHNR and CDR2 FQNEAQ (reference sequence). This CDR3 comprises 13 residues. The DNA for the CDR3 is TGTGCCAGCAGCTTAGGGCTCCCGGCCGGACTGTTTTTT. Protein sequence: CASSLGLPAGLFF.

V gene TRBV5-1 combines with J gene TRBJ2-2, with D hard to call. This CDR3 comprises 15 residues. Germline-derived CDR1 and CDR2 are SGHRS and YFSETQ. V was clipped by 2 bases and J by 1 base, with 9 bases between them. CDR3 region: CASSFSVGNTGELFF. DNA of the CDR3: TGCGCCAGCAGCTTCAGCGTCGGGAACACCGGGGAGCTGTTTTTT.

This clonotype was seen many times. CDR3 residues: CASSLPSTDTQYF. Written as DNA, the CDR3 is TGTGCCAGCAGCTTACCGAGCACAGATACGCAGTATTTT. The chain recombines TRBV7-2 with TRBJ2-3; D is uncertain. Looked up from germline, CDR1 is SGHTA and CDR2 is FQGNSA. The CDR3 extends over 13 amino acids. The germline V and J ends were trimmed by 2 bases and 0 bases, with 3 bases remaining between them.

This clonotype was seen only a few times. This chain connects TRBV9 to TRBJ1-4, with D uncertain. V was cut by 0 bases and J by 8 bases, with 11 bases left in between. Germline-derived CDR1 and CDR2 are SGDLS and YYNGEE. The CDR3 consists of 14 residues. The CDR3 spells CASSVDTTDEKLFF. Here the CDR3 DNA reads TGTGCCAGCAGCGTAGATACCACCGACGAAAAACTGTTTTTT.

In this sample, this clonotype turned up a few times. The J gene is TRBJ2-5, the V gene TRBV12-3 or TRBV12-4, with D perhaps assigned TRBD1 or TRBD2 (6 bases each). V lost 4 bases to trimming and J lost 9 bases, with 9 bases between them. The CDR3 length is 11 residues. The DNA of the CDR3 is TGTGCCAGCAGTTCGAGGGGGGCCCAGTACTTC. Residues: CASSSRGAQYF.

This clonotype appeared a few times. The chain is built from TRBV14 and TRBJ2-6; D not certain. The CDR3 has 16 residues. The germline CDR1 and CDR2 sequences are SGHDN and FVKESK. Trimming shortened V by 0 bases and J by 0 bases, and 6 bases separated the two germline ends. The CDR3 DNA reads TGTGCCAGCAGCCAAGATCCCGTCTCTGGGGCCAACGTCCTGACTTTC. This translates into CASSQDPVSGANVLTF.

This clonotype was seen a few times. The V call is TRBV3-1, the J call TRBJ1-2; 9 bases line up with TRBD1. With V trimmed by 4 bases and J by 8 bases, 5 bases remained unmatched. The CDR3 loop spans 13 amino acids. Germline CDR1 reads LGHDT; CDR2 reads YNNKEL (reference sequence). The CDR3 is CASSLDRGRGYTF. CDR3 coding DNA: TGTGCCAGCAGCCTGGACAGGGGCCGCGGCTACACCTTC.

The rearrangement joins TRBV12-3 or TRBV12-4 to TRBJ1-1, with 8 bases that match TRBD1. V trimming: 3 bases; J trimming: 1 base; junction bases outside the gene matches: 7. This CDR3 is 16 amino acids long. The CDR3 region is CASSFPPGQGNTEAFF. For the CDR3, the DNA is TGTGCCAGCAGTTTTCCACCCGGACAGGGGAACACTGAAGCTTTCTTT.

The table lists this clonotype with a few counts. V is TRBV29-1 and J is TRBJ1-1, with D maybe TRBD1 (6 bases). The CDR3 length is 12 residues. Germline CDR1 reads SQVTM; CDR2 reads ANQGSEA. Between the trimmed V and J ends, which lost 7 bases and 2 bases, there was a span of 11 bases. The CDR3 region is CSGGTSNTEAFF. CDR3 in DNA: TGCAGCGGTGGGACATCAAACACTGAAGCTTTCTTT.

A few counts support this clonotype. The CDR3 sequence: CASSPTGYEQYV. CDR3 in DNA: TGTGCCAGCTCACCGACAGGCTACGAGCAGTACGTC. The chain is built from TRBV18 and TRBJ2-7, with D possibly being TRBD1 (6 bases). This CDR3 contains 12 residues. V gave up 3 bases and J gave up 3 bases, with 6 bases separating them. CDR1 is KGHSH, CDR2 LQKENI, per germline.

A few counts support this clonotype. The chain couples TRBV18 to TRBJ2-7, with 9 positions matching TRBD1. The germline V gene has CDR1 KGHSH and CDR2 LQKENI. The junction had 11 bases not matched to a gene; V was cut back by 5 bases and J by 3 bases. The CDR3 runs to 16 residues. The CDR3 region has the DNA TGTGCCAGCTCAGGAGCTGGACAGGGGAACCGCTACGAGCAGTACTTC. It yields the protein CASSGAGQGNRYEQYF.

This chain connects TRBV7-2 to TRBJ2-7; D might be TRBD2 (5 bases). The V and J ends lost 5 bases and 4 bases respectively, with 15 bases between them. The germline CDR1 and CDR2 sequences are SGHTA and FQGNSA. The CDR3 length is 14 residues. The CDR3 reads CASSRDQEDYEQYF. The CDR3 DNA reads TGTGCCAGCAGCAGAGATCAGGAGGATTACGAGCAGTACTTC.

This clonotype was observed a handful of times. CDR3 in amino acids: CASSQRGGADTGELFF. The CDR3 region has the DNA TGTGCCAGCAGCCAACGCGGGGGGGCCGACACCGGGGAGCTGTTTTTT. The V and J genes are TRBV4-2 and TRBJ2-2; 9 nucleotides agree with TRBD2. The CDR3 totals 16 residues. V dropped 2 bases and J dropped 3; count of bases not matched to a gene: 4. Germline V CDR1 and CDR2: LGHNA, YNFKEQ.

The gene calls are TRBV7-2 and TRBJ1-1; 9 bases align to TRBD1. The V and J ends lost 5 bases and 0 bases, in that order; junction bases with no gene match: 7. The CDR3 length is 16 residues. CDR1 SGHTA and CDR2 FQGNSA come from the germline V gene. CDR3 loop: CASSPPGQGMNTEAFF. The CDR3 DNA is TGTGCCAGCAGCCCGCCGGGACAGGGCATGAACACTGAAGCTTTCTTT.

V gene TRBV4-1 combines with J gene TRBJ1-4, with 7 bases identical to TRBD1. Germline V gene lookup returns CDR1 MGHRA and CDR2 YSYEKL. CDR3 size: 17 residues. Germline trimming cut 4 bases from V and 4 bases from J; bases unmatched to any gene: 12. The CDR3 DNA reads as TGCGCCAGCAGCCTACCCCCGGGACAGAAGATTAATGAAAAACTGTTTTTT. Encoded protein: CASSLPPGQKINEKLFF.

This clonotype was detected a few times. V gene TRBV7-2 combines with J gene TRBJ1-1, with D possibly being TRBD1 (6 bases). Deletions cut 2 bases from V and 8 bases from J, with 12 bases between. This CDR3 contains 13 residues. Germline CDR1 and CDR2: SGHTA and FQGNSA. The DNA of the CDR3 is TGTGCCAGCAGCTTATTACAGGGAGGCGAAGCTTTCTTT. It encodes CASSLLQGGEAFF.

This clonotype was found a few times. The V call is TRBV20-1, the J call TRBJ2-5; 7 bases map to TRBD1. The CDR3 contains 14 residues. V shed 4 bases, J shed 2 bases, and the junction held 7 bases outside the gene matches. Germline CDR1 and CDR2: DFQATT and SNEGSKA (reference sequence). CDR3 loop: CSANGLRGQETQYF. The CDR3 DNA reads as TGCAGTGCTAACGGGCTCAGGGGGCAAGAGACCCAGTACTTC.

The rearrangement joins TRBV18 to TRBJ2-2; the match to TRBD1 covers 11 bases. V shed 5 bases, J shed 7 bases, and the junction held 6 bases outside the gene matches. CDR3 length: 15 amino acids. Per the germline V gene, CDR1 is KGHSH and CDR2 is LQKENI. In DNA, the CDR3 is TGTGCCAGCTCATCAGGACAGGGGGCCGTCGGGGAGCTGTTTTTT. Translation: CASSSGQGAVGELFF.

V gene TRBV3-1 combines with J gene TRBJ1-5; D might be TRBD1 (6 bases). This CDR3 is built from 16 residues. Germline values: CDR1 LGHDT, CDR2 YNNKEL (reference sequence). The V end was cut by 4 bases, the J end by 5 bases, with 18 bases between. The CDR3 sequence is CASSRSGGGGDQPQHF. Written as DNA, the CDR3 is TGTGCCAGCAGCCGGAGCGGGGGGGGCGGGGATCAGCCCCAGCATTTT.

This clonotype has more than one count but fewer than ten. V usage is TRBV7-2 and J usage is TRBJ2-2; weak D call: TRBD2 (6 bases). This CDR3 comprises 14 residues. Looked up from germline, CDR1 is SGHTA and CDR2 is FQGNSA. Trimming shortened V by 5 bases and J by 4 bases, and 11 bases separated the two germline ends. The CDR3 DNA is TGTGCCAGCAGCCGAGAGCGGGCCACCGGGGAGCTGTTTTTT. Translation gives CASSRERATGELFF. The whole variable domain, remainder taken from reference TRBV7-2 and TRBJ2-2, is GAGVSQSPSNKVTEKGKDVELRCDPISGHTALYWYRQSLGQGLEFLIYFQGNSAPDKSGLPSDRFSAERTGGSVSTLTIQRTQQEDSAVYLCASSRERATGELFFGEGSRLTVL.

CDR3 DNA sequence: TGCAGCGTTGAAGTTTTGGCGGGGGTCACAGATACGCAGTATTTT. This encodes CSVEVLAGVTDTQYF. V and J are TRBV29-1 and TRBJ2-3; 7 bases line up with TRBD2. The CDR3 loop spans 15 amino acids. Germline CDR1 is SQVTM and CDR2 is ANQGSEA. V was pared by 1 base and J by 2 bases, with 6 bases of the junction left unmatched.